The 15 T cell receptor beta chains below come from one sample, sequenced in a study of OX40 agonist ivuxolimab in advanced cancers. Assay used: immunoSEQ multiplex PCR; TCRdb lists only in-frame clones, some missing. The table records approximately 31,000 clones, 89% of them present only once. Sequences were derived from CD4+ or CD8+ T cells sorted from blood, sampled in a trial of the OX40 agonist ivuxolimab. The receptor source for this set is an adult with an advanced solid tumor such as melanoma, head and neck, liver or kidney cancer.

CDR3 in amino acids: CASSQGLSGANVLTF. The CDR3 bases are TGCGCCAGCAGCCAAGGCCTCTCTGGGGCCAACGTCCTGACTTTC. The chain carries TRBV4-1 and TRBJ2-6; D not resolved. Trimming pared 1 base from V and 0 bases from J, leaving 4 bases between. The CDR3 contains 15 residues. Germline V gene sequence: CDR1 MGHRA, CDR2 YSYEKL.

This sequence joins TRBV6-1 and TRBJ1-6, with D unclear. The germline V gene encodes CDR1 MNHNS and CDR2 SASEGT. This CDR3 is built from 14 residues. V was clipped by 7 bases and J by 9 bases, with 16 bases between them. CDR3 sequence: CASKAEPPSSPLHF. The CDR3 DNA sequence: TGTGCCAGCAAGGCCGAACCCCCTAGTTCACCCCTCCACTTT.

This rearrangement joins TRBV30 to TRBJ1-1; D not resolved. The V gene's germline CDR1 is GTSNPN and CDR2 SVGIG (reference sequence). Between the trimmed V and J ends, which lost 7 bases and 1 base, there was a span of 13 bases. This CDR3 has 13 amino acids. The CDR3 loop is CALAITQNTEAFF. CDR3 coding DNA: TGTGCCTTAGCGATTACACAGAACACTGAAGCTTTCTTT. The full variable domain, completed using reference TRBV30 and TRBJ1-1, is SQTIHQWPATLVQPVGSPLSLECTVEGTSNPNLYWYRQAAGRGLQLLFYSVGIGQISSEVPQNLSASRPQDRQFILSSKKLLLSDSGFYLCALAITQNTEAFFGQGTRLTVV.

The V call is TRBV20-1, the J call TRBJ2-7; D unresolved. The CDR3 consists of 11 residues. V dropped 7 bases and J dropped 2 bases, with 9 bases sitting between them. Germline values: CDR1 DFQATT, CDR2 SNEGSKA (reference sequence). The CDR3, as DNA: TGCAGTGGCCTCGATACCTACGAGCAGTACTTC. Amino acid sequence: CSGLDTYEQYF.

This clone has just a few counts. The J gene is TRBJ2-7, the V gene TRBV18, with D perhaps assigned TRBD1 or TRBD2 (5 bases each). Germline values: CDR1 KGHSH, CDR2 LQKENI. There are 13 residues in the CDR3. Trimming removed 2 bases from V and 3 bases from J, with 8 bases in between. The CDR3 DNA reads TGTGCCAGCTCACCAGGGGACCTCTACGAGCAGTACTTC. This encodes CASSPGDLYEQYF. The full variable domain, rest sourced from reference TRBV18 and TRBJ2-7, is NAGVMQNPRHLVRRRGQEARLRCSPMKGHSHVYWYRQLPEEGLKFMVYLQKENIIDESGMPKERFSAEFPKEGPSILRIQQVVRGDSAAYFCASSPGDLYEQYFGPGTRLTVT.

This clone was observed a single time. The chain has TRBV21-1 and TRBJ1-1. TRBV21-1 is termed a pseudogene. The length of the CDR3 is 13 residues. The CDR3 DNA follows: TGTGCCAGCAGCAAAGCGTTGAGGGGGGAAACTTTCTTT. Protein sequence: CASSKALRGETFF.

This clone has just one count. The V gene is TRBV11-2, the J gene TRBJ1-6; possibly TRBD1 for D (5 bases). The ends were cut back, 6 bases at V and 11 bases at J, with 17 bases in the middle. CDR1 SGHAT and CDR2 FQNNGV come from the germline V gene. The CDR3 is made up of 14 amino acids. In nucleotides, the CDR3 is TGTGCCAGCAGAGCAGTAGGGGAGTCGGCACCCCTCCACTTT. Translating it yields CASRAVGESAPLHF. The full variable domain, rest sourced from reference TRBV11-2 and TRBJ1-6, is EAGVAQSPRYKIIEKRQSVAFWCNPISGHATLYWYQQILGQGPKLLIQFQNNGVVDDSQLPKDRFSAERLKGVDSTLKIQPAKLEDSAVYLCASRAVGESAPLHFGNGTRLTVT.

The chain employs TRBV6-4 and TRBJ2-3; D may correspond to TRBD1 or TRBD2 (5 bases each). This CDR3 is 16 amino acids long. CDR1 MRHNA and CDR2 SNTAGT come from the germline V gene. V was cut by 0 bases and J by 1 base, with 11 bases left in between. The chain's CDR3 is CASSDSLRGGTDTQYF. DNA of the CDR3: TGTGCCAGCAGTGACTCGTTGAGGGGAGGCACAGATACGCAGTATTTT.

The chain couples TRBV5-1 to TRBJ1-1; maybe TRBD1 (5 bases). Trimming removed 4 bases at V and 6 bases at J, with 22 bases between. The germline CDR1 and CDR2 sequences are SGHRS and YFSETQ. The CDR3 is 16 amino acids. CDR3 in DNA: TGCGCCAGCAGCCAGGGAGGTGGAGGGCTAGATGCTGAAGCTTTCTTT. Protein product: CASSQGGGGLDAEAFF.

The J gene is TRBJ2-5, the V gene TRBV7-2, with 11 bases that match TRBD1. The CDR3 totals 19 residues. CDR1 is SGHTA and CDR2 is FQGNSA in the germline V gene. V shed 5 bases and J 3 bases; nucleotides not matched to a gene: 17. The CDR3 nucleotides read TGTGCCAGCAGCCGCATTGGGACAGGGGGTGGACGGGCTAAAGAGACCCAGTACTTC. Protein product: CASSRIGTGGGRAKETQYF.

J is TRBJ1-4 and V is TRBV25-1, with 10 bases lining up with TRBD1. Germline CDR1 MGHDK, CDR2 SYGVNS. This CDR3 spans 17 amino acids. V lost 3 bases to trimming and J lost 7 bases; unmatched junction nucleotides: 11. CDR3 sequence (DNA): TGTGCCAGCAGTGATCCCCAAAGGACAGGGGGTAGTGAAAAACTGTTTTTT. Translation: CASSDPQRTGGSEKLFF.

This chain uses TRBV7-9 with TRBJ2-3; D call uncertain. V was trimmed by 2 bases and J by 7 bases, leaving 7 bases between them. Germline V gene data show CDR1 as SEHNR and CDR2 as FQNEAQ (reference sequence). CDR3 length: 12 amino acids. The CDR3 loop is CASSLLVYTQYF. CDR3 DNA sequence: TGTGCCAGCAGCTTATTGGTTTATACGCAGTATTTT.

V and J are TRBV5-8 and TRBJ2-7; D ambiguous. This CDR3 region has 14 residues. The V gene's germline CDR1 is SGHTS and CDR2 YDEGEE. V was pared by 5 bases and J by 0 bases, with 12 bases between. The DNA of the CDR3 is TGTGCCAGCAGGTTTTACAGTAGCTCCTACGAGCAGTACTTC. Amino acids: CASRFYSSSYEQYF.

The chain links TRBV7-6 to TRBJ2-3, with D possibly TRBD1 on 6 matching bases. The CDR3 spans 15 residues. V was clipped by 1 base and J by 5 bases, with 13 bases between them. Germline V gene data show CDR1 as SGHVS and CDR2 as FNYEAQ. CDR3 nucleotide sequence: TGTGCCAGCAGCTTAGAAGCCAGGGGCCAAGATACGCAGTATTTT. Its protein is CASSLEARGQDTQYF.

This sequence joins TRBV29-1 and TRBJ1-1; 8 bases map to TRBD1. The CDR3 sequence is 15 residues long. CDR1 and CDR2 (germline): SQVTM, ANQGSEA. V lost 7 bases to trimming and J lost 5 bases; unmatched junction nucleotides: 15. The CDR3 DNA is TGCAGCGACAAACAGGGGGGGGGCCTCGGGACTGAAGCTTTCTTT. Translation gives CSDKQGGGLGTEAFF.